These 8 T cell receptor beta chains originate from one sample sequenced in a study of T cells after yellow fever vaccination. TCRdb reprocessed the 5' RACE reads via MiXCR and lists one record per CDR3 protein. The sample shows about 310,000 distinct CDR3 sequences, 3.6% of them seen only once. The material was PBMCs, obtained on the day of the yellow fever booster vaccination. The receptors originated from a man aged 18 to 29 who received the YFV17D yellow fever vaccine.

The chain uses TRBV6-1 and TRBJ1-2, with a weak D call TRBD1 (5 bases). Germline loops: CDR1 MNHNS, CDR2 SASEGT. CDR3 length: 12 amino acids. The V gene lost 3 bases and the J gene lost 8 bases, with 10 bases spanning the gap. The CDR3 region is CASSDRVSGYTF. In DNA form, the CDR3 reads TGTGCCAGCAGTGACAGGGTTTCCGGCTACACCTTC.

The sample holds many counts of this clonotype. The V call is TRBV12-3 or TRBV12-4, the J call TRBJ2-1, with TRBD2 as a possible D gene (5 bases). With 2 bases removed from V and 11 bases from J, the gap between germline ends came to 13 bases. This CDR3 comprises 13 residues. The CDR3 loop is CASSLNSGVQQFF. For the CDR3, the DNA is TGTGCCAGCAGTTTAAATTCCGGGGTTCAGCAGTTCTTC.

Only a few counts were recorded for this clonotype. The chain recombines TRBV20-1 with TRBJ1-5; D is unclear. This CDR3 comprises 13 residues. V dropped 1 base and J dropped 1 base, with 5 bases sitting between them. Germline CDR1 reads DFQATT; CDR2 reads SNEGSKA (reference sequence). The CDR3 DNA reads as TGCAGTGCTAGAGGGGAGAGCAATCAGCCCCAGCATTTT. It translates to CSARGESNQPQHF.

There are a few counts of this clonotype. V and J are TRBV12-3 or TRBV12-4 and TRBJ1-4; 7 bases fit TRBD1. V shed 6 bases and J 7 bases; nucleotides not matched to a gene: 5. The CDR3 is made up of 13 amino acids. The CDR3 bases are TGTGCCAGCAGACCAACAGGGGTTGAAAAACTGTTTTTT. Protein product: CASRPTGVEKLFF.

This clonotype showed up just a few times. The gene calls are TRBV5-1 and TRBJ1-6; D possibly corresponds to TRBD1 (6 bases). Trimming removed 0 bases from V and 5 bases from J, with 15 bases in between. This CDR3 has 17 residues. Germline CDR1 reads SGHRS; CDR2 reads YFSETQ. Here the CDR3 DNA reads TGCGCCAGCAGCTTGGTAGTTGGGGGGCGAAATAATTCACCCCTCCACTTT. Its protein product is CASSLVVGGRNNSPLHF.

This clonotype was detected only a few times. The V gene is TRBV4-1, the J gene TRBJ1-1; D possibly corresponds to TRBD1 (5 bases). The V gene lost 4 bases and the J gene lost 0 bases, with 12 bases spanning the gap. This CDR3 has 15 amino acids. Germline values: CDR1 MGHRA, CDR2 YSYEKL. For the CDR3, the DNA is TGCGCCAGCAGCCTCCGGGGCTCCTTGAACACTGAAGCTTTCTTT. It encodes CASSLRGSLNTEAFF.

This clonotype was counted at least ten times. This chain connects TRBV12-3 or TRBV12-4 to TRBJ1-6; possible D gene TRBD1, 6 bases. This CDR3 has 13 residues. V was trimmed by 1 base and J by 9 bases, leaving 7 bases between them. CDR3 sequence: CASSLEGGSPLHF. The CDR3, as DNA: TGTGCCAGCAGTTTAGAAGGGGGTTCACCCCTCCACTTT.

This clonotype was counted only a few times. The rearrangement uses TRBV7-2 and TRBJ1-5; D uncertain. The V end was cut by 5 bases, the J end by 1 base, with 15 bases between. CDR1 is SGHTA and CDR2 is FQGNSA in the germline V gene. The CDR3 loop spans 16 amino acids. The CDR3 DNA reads TGTGCCAGCAGCCAGAGAGGCGGGATGAGCAATCAGCCCCAGCATTTT. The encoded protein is CASSQRGGMSNQPQHF.